This TCR beta chain was identified in a study of blood T cells in healthy people across ages. Remarks on this clonotype: Its target is unknown.

Primed by a sample-barcoded 5' primer and a J-beta primer mix, a second PCR proceeded for roughly 6 to 12 cycles. TCRdb re-called the 5' RACE reads through MiXCR, storing one row per CDR3 protein. The sample gives 1.5 million to 2 million distinct CDR3 sequences, 30% to 40% of which show up once; roughly 12% is in the top ten. This CDR3 region has 12 residues. CDR1 and CDR2 from the germline V gene are GTSNPN and SVGIG (reference sequence). Trimming pared 3 bases from V and 5 bases from J, leaving 10 bases between. The study, taken as a whole, reports: In older individuals, TCR beta diversity per million T cells was lower, falling roughly linearly with age. The unsorted PBMCs prevented any conclusive comparison of naive versus antigen-experienced cells.

This sequence originates from a woman under 40 in good health. The sequenced sample was blood. The chain joins TRBV30 to TRBJ2-5; tentative D call: TRBD2 (6 bases). CDR3 region: CAWSASGETQYF. The CDR3 DNA reads TGTGCCTGGAGCGCCAGCGGGGAGACCCAGTACTTC.